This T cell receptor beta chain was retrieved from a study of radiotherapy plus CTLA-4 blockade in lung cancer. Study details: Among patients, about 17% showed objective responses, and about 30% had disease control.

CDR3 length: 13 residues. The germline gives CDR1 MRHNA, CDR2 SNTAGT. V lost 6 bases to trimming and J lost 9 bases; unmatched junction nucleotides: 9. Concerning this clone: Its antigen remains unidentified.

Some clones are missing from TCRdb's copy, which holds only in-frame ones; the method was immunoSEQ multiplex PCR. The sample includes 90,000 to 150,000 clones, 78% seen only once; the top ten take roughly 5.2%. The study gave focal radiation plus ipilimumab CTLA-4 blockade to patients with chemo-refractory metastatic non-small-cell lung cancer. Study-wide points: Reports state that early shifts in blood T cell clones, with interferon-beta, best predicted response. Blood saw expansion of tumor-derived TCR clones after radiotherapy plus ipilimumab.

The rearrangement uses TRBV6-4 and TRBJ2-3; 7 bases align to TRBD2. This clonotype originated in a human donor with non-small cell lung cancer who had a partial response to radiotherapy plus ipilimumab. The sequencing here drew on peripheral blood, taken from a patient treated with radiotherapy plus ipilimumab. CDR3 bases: TGTGCCAGCAGCTCTAGCGGTCAATCCACGCAGTATTTT. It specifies CASSSSGQSTQYF.